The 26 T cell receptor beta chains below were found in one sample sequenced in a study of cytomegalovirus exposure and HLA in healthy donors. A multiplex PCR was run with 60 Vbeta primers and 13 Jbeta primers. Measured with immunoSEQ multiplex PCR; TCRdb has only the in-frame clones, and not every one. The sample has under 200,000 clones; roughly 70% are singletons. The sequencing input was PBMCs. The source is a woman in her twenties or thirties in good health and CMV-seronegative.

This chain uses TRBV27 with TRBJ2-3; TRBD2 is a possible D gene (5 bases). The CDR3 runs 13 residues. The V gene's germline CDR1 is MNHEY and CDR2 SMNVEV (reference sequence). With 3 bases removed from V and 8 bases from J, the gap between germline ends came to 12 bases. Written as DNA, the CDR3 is TGTGCCAGCAGTTTCAGGACTCTAGGTACGCAGTATTTT. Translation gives CASSFRTLGTQYF.

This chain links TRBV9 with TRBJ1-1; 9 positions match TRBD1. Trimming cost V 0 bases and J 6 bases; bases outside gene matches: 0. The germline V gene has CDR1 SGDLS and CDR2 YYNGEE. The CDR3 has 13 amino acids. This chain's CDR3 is CASSVGDRAEAFF. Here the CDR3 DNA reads TGTGCCAGCAGCGTAGGGGACAGGGCTGAAGCTTTCTTT.

The DNA for the CDR3 is TGTGCCAGCAGTAGGCAGGGGGCTGGCTACACCTTC. Its protein is CASSRQGAGYTF. V is TRBV7-2 and J is TRBJ1-2, with 8 bases lining up with TRBD1. V gave up 6 bases and J gave up 7 bases; unmatched junction bases: 4. CDR1 and CDR2 (germline): SGHTA, FQGNSA. CDR3 length: 12 residues.

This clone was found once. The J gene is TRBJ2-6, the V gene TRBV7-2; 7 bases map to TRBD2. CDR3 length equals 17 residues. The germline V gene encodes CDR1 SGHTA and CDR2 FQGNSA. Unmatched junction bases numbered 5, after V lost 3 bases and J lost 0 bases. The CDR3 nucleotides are TGTGCCAGCAGCTTTGGGGGGGGGAGCTCTGGGGCCAACGTCCTGACTTTC. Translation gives CASSFGGGSSGANVLTF.

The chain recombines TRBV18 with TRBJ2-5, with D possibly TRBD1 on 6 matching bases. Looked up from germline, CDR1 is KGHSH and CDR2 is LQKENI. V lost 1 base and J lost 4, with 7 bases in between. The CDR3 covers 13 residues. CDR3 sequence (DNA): TGTGCCAGCTCACCACAACAGGGAGAGACCCAGTACTTC. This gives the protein CASSPQQGETQYF.

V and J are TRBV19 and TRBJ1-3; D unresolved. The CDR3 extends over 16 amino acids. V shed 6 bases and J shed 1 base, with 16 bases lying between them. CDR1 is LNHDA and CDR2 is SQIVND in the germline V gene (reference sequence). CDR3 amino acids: CASSTLRQISGNTIYF. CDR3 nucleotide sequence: TGTGCCAGTAGCACCCTGAGGCAGATATCTGGAAACACCATATATTTT.

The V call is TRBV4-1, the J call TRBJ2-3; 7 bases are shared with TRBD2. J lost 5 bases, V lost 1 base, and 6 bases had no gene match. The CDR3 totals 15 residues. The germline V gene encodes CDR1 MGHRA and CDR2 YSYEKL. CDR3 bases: TGCGCCAGCAGCCAAGCGGCGGGGGTTAGAGATACGCAGTATTTT. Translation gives CASSQAAGVRDTQYF.

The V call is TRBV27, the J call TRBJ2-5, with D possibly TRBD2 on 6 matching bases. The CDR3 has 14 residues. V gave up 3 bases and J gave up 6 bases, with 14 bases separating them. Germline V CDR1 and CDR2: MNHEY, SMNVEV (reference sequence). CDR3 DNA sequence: TGTGCCAGCAGTTTTACCGGGAGTTTGAAGACCCAGTACTTC. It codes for CASSFTGSLKTQYF.

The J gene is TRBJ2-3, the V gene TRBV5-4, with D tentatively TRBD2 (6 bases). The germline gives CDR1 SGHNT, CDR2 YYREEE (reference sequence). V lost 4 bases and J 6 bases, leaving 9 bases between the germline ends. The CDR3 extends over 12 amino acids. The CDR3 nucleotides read TGTGCCAGCAGCCGGGGGATGGATACGCAGTATTTT. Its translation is CASSRGMDTQYF.

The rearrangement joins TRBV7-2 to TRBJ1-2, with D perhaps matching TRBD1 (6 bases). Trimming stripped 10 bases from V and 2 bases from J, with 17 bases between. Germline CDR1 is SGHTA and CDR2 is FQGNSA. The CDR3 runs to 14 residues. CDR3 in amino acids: CANAVGGRNYGYTF. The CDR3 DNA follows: TGTGCCAACGCCGTGGGGGGGCGAAACTATGGCTACACCTTC.

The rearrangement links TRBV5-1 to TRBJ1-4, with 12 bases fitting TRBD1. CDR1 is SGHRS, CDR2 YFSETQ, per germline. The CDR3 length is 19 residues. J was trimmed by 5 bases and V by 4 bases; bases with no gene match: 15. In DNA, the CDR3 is TGCGCCAGCAGCCCGATCGGGACAGGGGGCGATCGGGGAAATGAAAAACTGTTTTTT. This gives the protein CASSPIGTGGDRGNEKLFF.

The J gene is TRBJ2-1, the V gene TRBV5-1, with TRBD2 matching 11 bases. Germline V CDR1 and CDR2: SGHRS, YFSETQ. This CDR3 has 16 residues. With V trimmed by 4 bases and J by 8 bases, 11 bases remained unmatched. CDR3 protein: CASSGITSGGVDEQFF. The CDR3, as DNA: TGCGCCAGCAGCGGGATTACTAGCGGGGGAGTCGATGAGCAGTTCTTC.

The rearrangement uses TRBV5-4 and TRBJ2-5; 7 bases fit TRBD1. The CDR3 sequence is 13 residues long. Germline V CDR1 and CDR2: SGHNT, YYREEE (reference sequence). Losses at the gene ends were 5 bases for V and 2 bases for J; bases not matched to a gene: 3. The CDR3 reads CASRGQLQETQYF. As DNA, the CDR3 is TGTGCCAGCAGGGGACAGCTTCAAGAGACCCAGTACTTC.

Here the CDR3 DNA reads TGTGCCAGTAGTCCCGACCCGACGGCCTTGGGCGATCAGCCCCAGCATTTT. Its protein product is CASSPDPTALGDQPQHF. The chain combines TRBV19 with TRBJ1-5; D gene unclear. V was cut by 5 bases and J by 5 bases, with 22 bases left in between. The germline V gene has CDR1 LNHDA and CDR2 SQIVND (reference sequence). The CDR3 runs 17 residues.

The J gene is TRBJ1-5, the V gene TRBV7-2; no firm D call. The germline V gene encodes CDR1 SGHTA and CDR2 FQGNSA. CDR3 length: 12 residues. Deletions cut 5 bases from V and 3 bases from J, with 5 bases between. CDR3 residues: CASSPYNQPQHF. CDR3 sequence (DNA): TGTGCCAGCAGCCCGTACAATCAGCCCCAGCATTTT.

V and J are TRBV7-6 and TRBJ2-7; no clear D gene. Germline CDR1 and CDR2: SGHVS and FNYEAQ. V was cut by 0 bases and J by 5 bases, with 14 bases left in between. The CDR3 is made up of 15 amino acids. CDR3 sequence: CASSLATKFSDEQYF. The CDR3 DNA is TGTGCCAGCAGCTTAGCGACCAAGTTCAGCGACGAGCAGTACTTC.

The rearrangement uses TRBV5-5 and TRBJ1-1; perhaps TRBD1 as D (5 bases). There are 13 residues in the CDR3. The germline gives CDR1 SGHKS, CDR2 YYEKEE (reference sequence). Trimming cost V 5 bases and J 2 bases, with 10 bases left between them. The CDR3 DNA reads TGTGCCAGCAGTCTCCAGGGTAACACTGAAGCTTTCTTT. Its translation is CASSLQGNTEAFF.

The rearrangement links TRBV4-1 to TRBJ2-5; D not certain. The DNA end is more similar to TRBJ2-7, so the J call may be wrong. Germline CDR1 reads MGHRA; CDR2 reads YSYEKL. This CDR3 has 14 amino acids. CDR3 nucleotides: TGCGCCAGCAGCCAGGGCCAAGTCACCTACGAGCAGTACTTC. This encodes CASSQGQVTYEQYF.

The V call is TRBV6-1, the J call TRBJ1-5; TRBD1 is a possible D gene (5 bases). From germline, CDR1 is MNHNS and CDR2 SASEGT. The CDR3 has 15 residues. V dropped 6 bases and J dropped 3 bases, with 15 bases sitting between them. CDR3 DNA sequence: TGTGCCAGCAGCTGGGGGGACCGATACAATCAGCCCCAGCATTTT. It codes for CASSWGDRYNQPQHF.

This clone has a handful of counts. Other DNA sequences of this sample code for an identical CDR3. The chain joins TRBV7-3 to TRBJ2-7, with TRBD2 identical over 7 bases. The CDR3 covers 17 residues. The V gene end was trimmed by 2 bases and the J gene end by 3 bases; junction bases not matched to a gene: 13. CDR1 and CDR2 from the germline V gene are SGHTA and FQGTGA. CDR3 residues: CASSLALGLADYYEQYF. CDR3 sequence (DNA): TGTGCCAGCAGCTTAGCGCTGGGGCTAGCGGATTACTACGAGCAGTACTTC. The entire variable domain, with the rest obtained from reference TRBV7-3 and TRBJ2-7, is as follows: GAGVSQTPSNKVTEKGKYVELRCDPISGHTALYWYRQSLGQGPEFLIYFQGTGAADDSGLPNDRFFAVRPEGSVSTLKIQRTERGDSAVYLCASSLALGLADYYEQYFGPGTRLTVT.

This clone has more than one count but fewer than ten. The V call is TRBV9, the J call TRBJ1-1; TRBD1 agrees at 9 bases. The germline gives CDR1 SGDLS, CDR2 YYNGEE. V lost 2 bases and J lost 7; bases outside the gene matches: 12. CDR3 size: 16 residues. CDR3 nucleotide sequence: TGTGCCAGCAGCGTCGCAGACACGGGACAGGGAATTGAAGCTTTCTTT. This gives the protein CASSVADTGQGIEAFF.

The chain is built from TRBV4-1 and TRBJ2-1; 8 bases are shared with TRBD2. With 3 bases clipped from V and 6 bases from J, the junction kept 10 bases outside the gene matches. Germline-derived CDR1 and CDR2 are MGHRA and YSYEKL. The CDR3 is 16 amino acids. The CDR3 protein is CASSQPRRLAPNEQFF. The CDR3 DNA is TGCGCCAGCAGCCAGCCCCGTAGACTAGCGCCCAATGAGCAGTTCTTC.

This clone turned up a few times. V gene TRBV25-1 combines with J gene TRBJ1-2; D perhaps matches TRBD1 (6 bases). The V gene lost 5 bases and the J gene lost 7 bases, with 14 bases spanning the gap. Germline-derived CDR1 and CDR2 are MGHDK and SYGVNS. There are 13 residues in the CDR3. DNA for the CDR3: TGTGCCAGCAGTCCTCGGGGGGCAAGTGGCTACACCTTC. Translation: CASSPRGASGYTF.

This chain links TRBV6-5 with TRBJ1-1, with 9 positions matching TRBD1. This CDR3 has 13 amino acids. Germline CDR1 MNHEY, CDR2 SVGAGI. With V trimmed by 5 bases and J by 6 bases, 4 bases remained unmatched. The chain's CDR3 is CASSRQGGPEAFF. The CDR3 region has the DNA TGTGCCAGCAGTAGACAGGGGGGCCCTGAAGCTTTCTTT.

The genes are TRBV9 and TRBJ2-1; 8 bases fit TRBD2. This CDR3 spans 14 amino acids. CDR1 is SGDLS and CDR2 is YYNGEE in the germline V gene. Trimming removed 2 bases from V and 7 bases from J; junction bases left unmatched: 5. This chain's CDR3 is CASSVTSGFNEQFF. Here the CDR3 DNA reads TGTGCCAGCAGCGTCACTAGCGGCTTTAATGAGCAGTTCTTC.

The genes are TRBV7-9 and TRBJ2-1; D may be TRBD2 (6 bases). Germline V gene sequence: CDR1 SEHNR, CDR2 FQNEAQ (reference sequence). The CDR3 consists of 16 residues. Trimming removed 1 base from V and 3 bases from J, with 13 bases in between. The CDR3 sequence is CASSLVGAGGYNEQFF. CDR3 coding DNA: TGTGCCAGCAGCTTAGTTGGGGCCGGGGGCTACAATGAGCAGTTCTTC.